This T cell receptor (beta chain) came from a study of post-analysis software for immune sequencing data. The CDR3 length is 14 residues. J gave up 4 bases and V 4 bases, and 7 bases lay outside the gene matches. CDR1 is MNHEY and CDR2 is SMNVEV in the germline V gene (reference sequence). Unique molecular identifiers tagged the TCR beta cDNA libraries. TCRdb re-analysed the PCR reads in MiXCR, keeping a single row per CDR3 protein. The data hold roughly 540,000 distinct CDR3 sequences, with around 34% observed a single time. Study results and caveats: Controls had lower frequencies than patients of 4 or 5 TRBV segments, which included TRBV5-6, TRBV5-1 and TRBV20-1.

A note on this clonotype: Its antigen is not identified.

This chain joins TRBV27 and TRBJ2-7, with 7 bases that match TRBD1. The source material was blood. The sequence derives from a girl under 18 with multiple sclerosis. The CDR3 nucleotides read TGTGCCAGCAGTTCCGGGACAGCAAGGTACGAGCAGTACTTC. This encodes CASSSGTARYEQYF.